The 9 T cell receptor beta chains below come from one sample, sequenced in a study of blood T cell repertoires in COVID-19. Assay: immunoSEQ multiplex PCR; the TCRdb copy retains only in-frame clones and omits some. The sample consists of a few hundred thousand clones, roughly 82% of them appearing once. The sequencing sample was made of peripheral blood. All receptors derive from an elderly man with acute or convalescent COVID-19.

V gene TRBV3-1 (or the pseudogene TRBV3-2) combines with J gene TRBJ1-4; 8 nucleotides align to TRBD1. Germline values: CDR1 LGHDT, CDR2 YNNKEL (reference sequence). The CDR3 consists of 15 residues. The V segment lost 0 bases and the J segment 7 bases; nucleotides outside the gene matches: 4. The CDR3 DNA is TGTGCCAGCAGCCAAGATAGGACAGGGAGTGAAAAACTGTTTTTT. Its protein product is CASSQDRTGSEKLFF.

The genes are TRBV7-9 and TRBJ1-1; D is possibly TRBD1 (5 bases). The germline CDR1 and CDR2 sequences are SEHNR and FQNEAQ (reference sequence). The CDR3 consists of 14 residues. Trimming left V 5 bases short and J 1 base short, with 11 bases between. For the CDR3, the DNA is TGTGCCAGCAGCCAACAGGTGGGGAACACTGAAGCTTTCTTT. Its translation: CASSQQVGNTEAFF.

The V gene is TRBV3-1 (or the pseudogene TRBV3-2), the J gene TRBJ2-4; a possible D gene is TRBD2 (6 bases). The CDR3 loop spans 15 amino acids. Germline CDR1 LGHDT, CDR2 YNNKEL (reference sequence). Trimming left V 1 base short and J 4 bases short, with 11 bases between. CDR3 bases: TGTGCCAGCAGCCAAGGGGACTGGGAGAAAAACATTCAGTACTTC. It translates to CASSQGDWEKNIQYF.

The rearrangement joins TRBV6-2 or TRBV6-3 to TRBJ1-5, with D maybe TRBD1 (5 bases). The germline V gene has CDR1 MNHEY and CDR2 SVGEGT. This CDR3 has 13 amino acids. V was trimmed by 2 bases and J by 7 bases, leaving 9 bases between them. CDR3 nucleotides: TGTGCCAGCAGTTACCCAGGGCTCCAGCCCCAGCATTTT. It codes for CASSYPGLQPQHF.

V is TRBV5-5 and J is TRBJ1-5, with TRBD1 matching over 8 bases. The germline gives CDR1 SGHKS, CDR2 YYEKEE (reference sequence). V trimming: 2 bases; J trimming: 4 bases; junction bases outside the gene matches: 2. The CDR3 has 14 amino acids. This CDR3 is CASSLGTGNQPQHF. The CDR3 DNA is TGTGCCAGCAGCTTAGGGACAGGTAATCAGCCCCAGCATTTT.

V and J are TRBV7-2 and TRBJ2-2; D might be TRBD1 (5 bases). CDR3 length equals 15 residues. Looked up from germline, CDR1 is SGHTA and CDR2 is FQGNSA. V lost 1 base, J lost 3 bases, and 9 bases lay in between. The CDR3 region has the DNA TGTGCCAGCAGCTTAGTAGGGGATTACACCGGGGAGCTGTTTTTT. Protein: CASSLVGDYTGELFF.

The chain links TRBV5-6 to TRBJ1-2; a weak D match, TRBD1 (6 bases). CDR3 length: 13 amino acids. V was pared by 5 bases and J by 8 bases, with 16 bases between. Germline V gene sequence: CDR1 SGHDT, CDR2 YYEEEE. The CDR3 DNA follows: TGTGCCAGCAGTTCGATACAGGGAGACGGCTACACCTTC. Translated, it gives CASSSIQGDGYTF.

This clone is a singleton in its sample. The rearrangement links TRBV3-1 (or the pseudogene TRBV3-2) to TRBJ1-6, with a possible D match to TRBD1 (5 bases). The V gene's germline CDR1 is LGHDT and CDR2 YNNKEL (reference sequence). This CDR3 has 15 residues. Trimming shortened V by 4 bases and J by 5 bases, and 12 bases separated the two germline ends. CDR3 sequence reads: CASSPGGGHNSPLHF. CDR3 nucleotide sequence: TGTGCCAGCAGCCCGGGGGGGGGTCATAATTCACCCCTCCACTTT.

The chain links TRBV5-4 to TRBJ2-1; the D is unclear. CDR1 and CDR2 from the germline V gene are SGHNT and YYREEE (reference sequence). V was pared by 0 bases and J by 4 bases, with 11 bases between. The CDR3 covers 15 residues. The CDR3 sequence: CASSLGGSKYNEQFF. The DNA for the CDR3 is TGTGCCAGCAGCTTGGGAGGATCCAAATACAATGAGCAGTTCTTC.